This T cell receptor beta chain was sequenced in a study of blood T cell repertoires in COVID-19. The wider study: Sources were T cells, B-cell-depleted T cells, or PBMCs; the material itself was cDNA or gDNA.

Methods used by the authors: Amplification with reference gene primers provided the estimates of nucleated cell counts. Sequencing was performed with immunoSEQ multiplex PCR; in TCRdb, only in-frame clones are kept and a portion is missing. For V, J and clone size, that table is used; D and trimming come from the DNA. The repertoire holds more than 110,000 clones, approximately 78% seen once, with around 4% in the top ten. The CDR3 loop spans 18 amino acids. Per the germline V gene, CDR1 is SEHNR and CDR2 is FQNEAQ (reference sequence). The V and J ends lost 5 bases and 2 bases, in that order; junction bases with no gene match: 8. This clone was observed a single time.

The source material was peripheral blood. This sequence was found in an elderly woman with acute or convalescent COVID-19. This sequence joins TRBV7-9 and TRBJ2-1; the match to TRBD2 covers 14 bases. CDR3 sequence (DNA): TGTGCCAGCAGCCTCCGACTAGCGGGGGGGCGTACCTACAATGAGCAGTTCTTC. This gives the protein CASSLRLAGGRTYNEQFF.